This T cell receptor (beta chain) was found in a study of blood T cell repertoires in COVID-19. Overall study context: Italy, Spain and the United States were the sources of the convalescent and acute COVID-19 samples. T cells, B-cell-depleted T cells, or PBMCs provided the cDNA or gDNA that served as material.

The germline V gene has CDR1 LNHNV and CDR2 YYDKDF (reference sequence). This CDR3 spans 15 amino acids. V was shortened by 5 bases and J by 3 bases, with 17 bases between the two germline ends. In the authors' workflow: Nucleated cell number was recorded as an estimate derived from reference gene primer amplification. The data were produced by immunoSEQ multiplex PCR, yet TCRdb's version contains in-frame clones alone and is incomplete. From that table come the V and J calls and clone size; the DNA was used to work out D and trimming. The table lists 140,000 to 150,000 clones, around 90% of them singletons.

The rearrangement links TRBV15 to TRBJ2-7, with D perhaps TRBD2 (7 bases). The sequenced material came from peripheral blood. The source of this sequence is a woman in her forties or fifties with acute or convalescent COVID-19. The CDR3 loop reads CATSASGGGIYEQYF. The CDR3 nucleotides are TGTGCCACCAGCGCCTCGGGGGGCGGTATCTACGAGCAGTACTTC.